These T cell receptor beta chains were read from a single sample in a study of blood T cell repertoires in COVID-19. The method was immunoSEQ multiplex PCR; TCRdb's version includes in-frame clones alone and lacks a portion of them. The sample carries about 160,000 clones, about 90% recorded once. Sequencing input: peripheral blood. The receptors originated from a man aged 25-45 years with COVID-19, enrolled during active disease. The CDR3 runs from the conserved cysteine through the conserved F or W. The order of the fields is V gene, clone size, J gene, D gene, CDR3 DNA, CDR3 protein. A D gene is named only where the DNA matches it firmly. Expanded clones are given a class, and other clones once, few, many or no size at all.

>TRBV12-3/TRBV12-4|.|TRBJ1-5|.
TGTGCCAGCAGTTCGAGGGGCAATCAGCCCCAGCATTTT
CASSSRGNQPQHF
>TRBV27|.|TRBJ2-7|TRBD1
TGTGCCAGTCGGACAGGCTACTCCTACGAGCAGTACTTC
CASRTGYSYEQYF
>TRBV6-5|.|TRBJ1-2|TRBD1
TGTGCCAGCCAGGGGGTTCAAAACTATGGCTACACCTTC
CASQGVQNYGYTF
>TRBV6-2/TRBV6-3|.|TRBJ1-5|TRBD1
TGTGCCAGCAGTTGGACAGGGAGGAGCAATCAGCCCCAGCATTTT
CASSWTGRSNQPQHF
>TRBV18|.|TRBJ1-2|.
TGTGCCAGCTCTCTACGACAGGATGGCTACACCTTC
CASSLRQDGYTF
>TRBV5-1|.|TRBJ2-1|TRBD2
TGCGCCAGCAGTTACATAGCGGGAGGCCTCCTTGCCAATGAGCAGTTCTTC
CASSYIAGGLLANEQFF
>TRBV12-5|.|TRBJ1-1|.
TGTGCTAGTGGTCTGGGACTGGAGAACACTGAAGCTTTCTTT
CASGLGLENTEAFF
>TRBV27|.|TRBJ2-4|TRBD1
TGTGCCAGCAGTGTCAACCCGGGACAGAAAAACATTCAGTACTTC
CASSVNPGQKNIQYF
>TRBV28|.|TRBJ1-6|TRBD1
TGTGCCAGCAGTACGCAGGGGGAGAATTCACCCCTCCACTTT
CASSTQGENSPLHF
>TRBV5-1|once|TRBJ2-1|.
TGCGCCAGCAGCTACGGGGTAACTACCTACAATGAGCAGTTCTTC
CASSYGVTTYNEQFF
>TRBV7-8|few|TRBJ2-7|TRBD2
TGTGCCAGCAGAGGACTAGCGGGTTCCTACGAGCAGTACTTC
CASRGLAGSYEQYF
>TRBV19|.|TRBJ2-1|TRBD1
TGTGCCAGTAGTATAGATCTCACAGGGGGACGGGGGCAGTTCTTC
CASSIDLTGGRGQFF
>TRBV6-5|.|TRBJ1-3|.
TGTGCCAGCAGGAGGGAAGTGGGAAACACCATATATTTT
CASRREVGNTIYF
>TRBV18|.|TRBJ2-7|TRBD1
TGTGCCAGCTCACCGCCCCCACAGGGGACATCTGGCGAGCAGTACTTC
CASSPPPQGTSGEQYF
>TRBV9|.|TRBJ2-1|.
TGTGCCAGCAGCGTGCAGGGGGGAAGTAATGAGCAGTTCTTC
CASSVQGGSNEQFF
>TRBV21-1|.|TRBJ2-3|.
TGTGCCAGCAGCAGAGACCCTAGCGGGGGGGGAGATACGCAGTATTTT
CASSRDPSGGGDTQYF
>TRBV6-5|.|TRBJ1-3|.
TGTGCCAGCAGTTACGGTGGGGCGCGCGGAAACACCATATATTTT
CASSYGGARGNTIYF
>TRBV7-3|.|TRBJ2-6|TRBD2
TGTGCCAGCAGCCCTGGACTAGCGGGAGGTTCCGGGGCCAACGTCCTGACTTTC
CASSPGLAGGSGANVLTF